This paragraph reports one T cell receptor (beta chain). As yet, its antigen is unknown. This entry is derived from a study of T cells in Graves' hyperthyroidism and ophthalmopathy. Amplification yielded TCR beta CDR3 regions, with RNA transcripts as the source. The study used the HTBI primer set for a first-round RT-PCR of the TCR CDR3. A single record per CDR3 protein comes from TCRdb applying MiXCR to the multiplex PCR reads. Of a few hundred thousand distinct CDR3 sequences listed, about 15% were seen once; the top ten hold about a quarter. Regarding the study as a whole: Classification by a 13 V-J model distinguished ophthalmopathy from stable hyperthyroidism. Appearing also in blood were most of the thyroid clonotypes expanded above 0.001.

PBMCs were sourced from more than 9 ml fresh peripheral blood. Trimming at V came to 5 bases and at J to 5 bases, leaving 7 bases not matched to a gene. Germline lookup yields CDR1 SGHTA and CDR2 FQGNSA. The CDR3 covers 15 residues. The sequence was collected from a young woman with Graves' hyperthyroidism that later progressed to Graves' ophthalmopathy. Material for sequencing was blood. The gene calls are TRBV7-2 and TRBJ1-5, with 9 bases matching TRBD1. Here the CDR3 reads CASSLQGADDQPQHF. In DNA form, the CDR3 reads TGTGCCAGCAGCCTACAGGGGGCCGACGATCAGCCCCAGCATTTT.